A selection of T cell receptor beta chains follows, all from one sample in a study of response to subunit inactivated influenza vaccine. TCRdb recomputed calls from the RT-PCR reads with MiXCR, one row per CDR3 protein. The data hold under 550,000 distinct CDR3 sequences, with approximately 7.8% observed a single time. The sample was PBMCs from blood, taken 23 months after vaccination. The receptors shown here come from a man between 50 and 69 years old who received an inactivated influenza vaccine. Each CDR3 is given with its conserved first and last residue. The order of the fields is J gene, D gene, V gene, clone size, CDR3 protein, CDR3 DNA. D genes are given only for firm matches. Rows give clone size only sometimes, using once, few, many, or a class for an expanded clone.

TRBJ2-3 TRBD2 TRBV4-2 many CASGSSGSTDTQYF TGTGCCAGCGGTTCTAGCGGGAGTACAGATACGCAGTATTTT
TRBJ2-7 TRBD1 TRBV29-1 once CSVCPGQSSYEQYF TGCAGCGTTTGCCCGGGACAGAGCTCCTACGAGCAGTACTTC
TRBJ1-2 - TRBV20-1 many CSARDPSGYTF TGCAGCGCCAGGGACCCGTCAGGCTACACCTTC
TRBJ2-1 - TRBV10-3 - CAISNALRNEQFF TGTGCCATCAGCAACGCCCTCAGAAATGAGCAGTTCTTC
TRBJ1-2 - TRBV12-3/TRBV12-4 few CASSWSRRGIPLYNYGYTF TGTGCCAGCAGTTGGTCCAGGAGGGGGATTCCTCTTTATAACTATGGCTACACCTTC
TRBJ2-1 TRBD1 TRBV5-1 - CASSIGQGRVNEQFF TGCGCCAGCAGCATCGGACAGGGAAGGGTCAATGAGCAGTTCTTC
TRBJ2-7 TRBD1 TRBV5-5 few CASSFDRGRYEQYF TGTGCCAGCAGCTTCGACAGGGGGCGGTACGAGCAGTACTTC
TRBJ2-1 - TRBV6-7 few CASTPSRLESIRDEQFF TGTGCCAGCACTCCCTCTAGGCTGGAAAGTATTAGGGATGAGCAGTTCTTC
TRBJ2-2 - TRBV5-6 many CASSLDSLDALFTGELFF TGTGCCAGCAGCTTGGACTCCCTGGACGCCTTATTCACCGGGGAGCTGTTTTTT
TRBJ2-1 - TRBV5-1 few CASSEGGGKQFF TGCGCCAGCAGCGAGGGGGGAGGTAAGCAGTTCTTC
TRBJ2-5 - TRBV5-1 - CASSLQAGGTQYF TGCGCCAGCAGCTTGCAGGCAGGCGGGACCCAGTACTTC
TRBJ1-2 TRBD1 TRBV20-1 - CIIRDRGVGYTF TGCATCATCCGGGACAGGGGGGTTGGCTACACCTTC
TRBJ2-7 - TRBV20-1 - CSARDFRQGGRYEQYF TGCAGTGCTAGAGATTTCCGTCAGGGGGGGCGGTACGAGCAGTACTTC
TRBJ2-7 TRBD2 TRBV13 - CASSSTGTSDDYEQYF TGTGCCAGCAGCTCGACCGGGACTAGCGATGACTACGAGCAGTACTTC
TRBJ2-2 - TRBV12-3/TRBV12-4 few CASSLGATSRVGELFF TGTGCCAGCAGTTTAGGCGCGACGAGCAGGGTCGGGGAGCTGTTTTTT
TRBJ1-5 - TRBV6-2/TRBV6-3 few CASTPYVFGSNQPQHF TGTGCCAGCACCCCCTATGTGTTTGGTAGCAATCAGCCCCAGCATTTT
TRBJ2-7 - TRBV11-2 few CASSLYRGGDEQYF TGTGCCAGCAGCTTATACAGGGGAGGAGACGAGCAGTACTTC
TRBJ1-1 - TRBV12-3/TRBV12-4 - CASSFAQSAEAFF TGTGCCAGCAGTTTCGCTCAGTCAGCGGAAGCTTTCTTT
TRBJ2-3 - TRBV29-1 few CSLGGGPGDTQYF TGCAGCTTGGGGGGGGGCCCCGGAGATACGCAGTATTTT
TRBJ2-1 - TRBV9 many CASSVGSVVGNEQFF TGTGCCAGCAGCGTAGGATCGGTAGTCGGCAATGAGCAGTTCTTC
TRBJ1-2 TRBD1 TRBV20-1 many CSALAGQGDYGYTF TGCAGTGCCTTAGCAGGACAGGGCGACTATGGCTACACCTTC
TRBJ2-7 TRBD1 TRBV6-2/TRBV6-3 few CASSYEKNRGGEQYF TGTGCCAGCAGTTACGAAAAAAACAGGGGTGGCGAGCAGTACTTC
TRBJ2-3 - TRBV15 few CATSRVWTSTQYF TGTGCCACCAGCAGAGTCTGGACTTCTACGCAGTATTTT
TRBJ2-3 - TRBV6-1 few CASSLSSISGRRGFEKADTQYF TGTGCCAGCAGCCTAAGCTCCATCTCAGGTCGGAGGGGGTTCGAGAAAGCAGATACGCAGTATTTT
TRBJ2-4 - TRBV5-1 - CASSLIFRGRGDIQYF TGCGCCAGCAGCTTGATATTCCGGGGGCGAGGAGACATTCAGTACTTC
TRBJ1-5 - TRBV12-3/TRBV12-4 - CASSPSFSNQPQHF TGTGCCAGCAGTCCAAGCTTTAGCAATCAGCCCCAGCATTTT
TRBJ2-1 - TRBV4-1 few CASSPFGVPPYNEQFF TGCGCCAGCAGCCCCTTTGGAGTACCCCCCTACAATGAGCAGTTCTTC
TRBJ1-4 TRBD1 TRBV27 - CASQRTGSNLANEKLFF TGTGCCAGCCAAAGGACAGGCTCCAATTTGGCTAATGAAAAACTGTTTTTT
TRBJ2-1 TRBD2 TRBV4-1 - CASSQGRLAGAYNEQFF TGCGCCAGCAGCCAAGGCAGACTAGCGGGAGCCTACAATGAGCAGTTCTTC
TRBJ1-6 - TRBV7-2 few CASSYGGFVGSPLHF TGTGCCAGCAGCTACGGGGGCTTTGTTGGTTCACCCCTCCACTTT
TRBJ2-1 TRBD2 TRBV6-1 few CASNSGLAGVYEQFF TGTGCCAGCAACAGTGGCCTAGCGGGAGTTTATGAGCAGTTCTTC
TRBJ2-5 - TRBV7-2 many CASSGGSIVETQYF TGTGCCAGCAGCGGAGGCTCAATCGTAGAGACCCAGTACTTC
TRBJ2-1 TRBD1 TRBV9 - CASSERQGINEQFF TGTGCCAGCAGCGAACGACAGGGGATCAATGAGCAGTTCTTC
TRBJ1-1 - TRBV29-1 many CSVELRHSEAFF TGCAGCGTTGAACTTCGTCACTCTGAAGCTTTCTTT
TRBJ1-1 - TRBV20-1 - CSAARDRLERTEAFF TGCAGTGCTGCCCGGGACCGATTGGAACGGACTGAAGCTTTCTTT
TRBJ2-3 - TRBV18 - CASSPGQRALTQYF TGTGCCAGCTCACCAGGACAACGGGCCTTGACGCAGTATTTT
TRBJ1-6 - TRBV28 - CASSLGVQNNSPLHF TGTGCCAGCAGTTTAGGTGTACAGAATAATTCACCCCTCCACTTT
TRBJ2-2 - TRBV20-1 - CSARYLGGPYGELFF TGCAGTGCTAGGTACCTAGGAGGACCCTACGGGGAGCTGTTTTTT
TRBJ2-1 TRBD2 TRBV7-2 - CASAQGTTYNEQFF TGTGCCAGCGCTCAAGGGACTACTTACAATGAGCAGTTCTTC